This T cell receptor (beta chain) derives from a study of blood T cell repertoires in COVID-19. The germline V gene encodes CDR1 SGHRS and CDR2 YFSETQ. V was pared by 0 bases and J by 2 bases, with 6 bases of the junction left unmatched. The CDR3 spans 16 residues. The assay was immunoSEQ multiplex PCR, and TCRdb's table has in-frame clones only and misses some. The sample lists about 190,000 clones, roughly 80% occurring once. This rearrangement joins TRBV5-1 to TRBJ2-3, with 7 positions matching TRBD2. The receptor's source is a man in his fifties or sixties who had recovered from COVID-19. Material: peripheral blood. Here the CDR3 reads CASSLVTSLSTDTQYF. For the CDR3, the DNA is TGCGCCAGCAGCTTGGTGACTAGCTTGTCCACAGATACGCAGTATTTT.